This TCR beta chain was sequenced for a study of graft-versus-host responses after intestinal transplantation. Study details: Transplant recipients had multivisceral, liver-intestinal, or isolated intestinal grafts. Study outcomes and limitations: Investigators detected GvH clones in recipient marrow, with some emerging earlier in ileum or blood. Graft-donor T cell macrochimerism coincided with high graft-versus-host to host-versus-graft clonal ratios in allografts. Peak circulating GvH clone levels were associated with early post-transplant HvG declines.

Germline V lookup: CDR1 LNHDA, CDR2 SQIVND (reference sequence). Trimming pared 0 bases from V and 2 bases from J, leaving 13 bases between. The length of the CDR3 is 16 residues. About this clone: What it recognizes is unknown.

Sequencing was performed with immunoSEQ multiplex PCR; in TCRdb, only in-frame clones are kept and a portion is missing. The table has 75,000 to 100,000 clones, 90% to 95% seen once; the top ten hold around 0.49%. The source was unstimulated CD8+ T cells sorted from spleen or lymph node cells, collected before intestinal transplant. This receptor was taken from a human donor who received an intestinal transplant. This sequence joins TRBV19 and TRBJ1-2, with D possibly matching TRBD1 (6 bases). The CDR3 DNA reads TGTGCCAGTAGTATAGATCTATGGGACACGAACTATGGCTACACCTTC. Residues: CASSIDLWDTNYGYTF.